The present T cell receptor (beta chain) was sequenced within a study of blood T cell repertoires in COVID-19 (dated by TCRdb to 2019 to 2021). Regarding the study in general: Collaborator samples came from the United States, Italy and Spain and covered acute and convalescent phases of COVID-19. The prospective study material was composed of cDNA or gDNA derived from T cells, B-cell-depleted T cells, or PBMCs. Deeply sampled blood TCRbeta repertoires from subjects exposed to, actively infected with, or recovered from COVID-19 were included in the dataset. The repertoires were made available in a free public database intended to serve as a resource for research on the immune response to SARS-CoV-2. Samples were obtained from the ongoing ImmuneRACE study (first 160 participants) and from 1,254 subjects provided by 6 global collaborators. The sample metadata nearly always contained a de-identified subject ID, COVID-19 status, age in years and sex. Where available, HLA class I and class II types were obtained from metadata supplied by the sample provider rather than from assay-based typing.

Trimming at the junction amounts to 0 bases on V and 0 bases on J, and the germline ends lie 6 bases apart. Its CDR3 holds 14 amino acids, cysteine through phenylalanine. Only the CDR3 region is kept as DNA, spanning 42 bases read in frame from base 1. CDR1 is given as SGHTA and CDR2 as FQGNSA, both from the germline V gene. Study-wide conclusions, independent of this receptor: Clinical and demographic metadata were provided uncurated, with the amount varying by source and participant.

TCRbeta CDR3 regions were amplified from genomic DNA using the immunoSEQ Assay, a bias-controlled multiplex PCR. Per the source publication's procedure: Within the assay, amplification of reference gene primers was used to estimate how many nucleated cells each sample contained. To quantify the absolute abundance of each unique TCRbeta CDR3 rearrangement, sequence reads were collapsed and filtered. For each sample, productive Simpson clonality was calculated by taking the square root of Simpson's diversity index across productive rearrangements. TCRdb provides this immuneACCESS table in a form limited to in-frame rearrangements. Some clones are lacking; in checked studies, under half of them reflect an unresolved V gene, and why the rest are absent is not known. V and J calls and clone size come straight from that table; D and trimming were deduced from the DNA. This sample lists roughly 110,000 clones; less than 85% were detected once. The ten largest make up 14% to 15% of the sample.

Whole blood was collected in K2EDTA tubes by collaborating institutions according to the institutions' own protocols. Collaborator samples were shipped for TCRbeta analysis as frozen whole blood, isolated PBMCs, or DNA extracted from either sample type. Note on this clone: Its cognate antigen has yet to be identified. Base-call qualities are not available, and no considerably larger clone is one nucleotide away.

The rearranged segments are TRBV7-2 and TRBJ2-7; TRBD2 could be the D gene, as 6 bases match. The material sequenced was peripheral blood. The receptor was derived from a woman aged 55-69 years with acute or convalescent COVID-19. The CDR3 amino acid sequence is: CASSLAGGSYEQYF. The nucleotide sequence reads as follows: TGTGCCAGCAGCTTAGCGGGGGGCTCCTACGAGCAGTACTTC.